The 3 T cell receptor beta chains below all came from one sample that was sequenced in a study of chemoradiotherapy in HPV16-positive cancers. Libraries were prepared by immunoSEQ multiplex PCR; TCRdb keeps only in-frame clonotypes and omits some of them. Of thousands of clones detected, about 74% appear once; the ten largest clones hold approximately 16%. Sequencing used tumor tissue, obtained from a patient who underwent chemoradiotherapy. Receptors originate from a human donor with HPV-associated anogenital cancer.

V is TRBV16 and J is TRBJ2-2; D possibly corresponds to TRBD1 (5 bases). The CDR3 spans 13 residues. Trimming left V 4 bases short and J 5 bases short, with 8 bases between. Germline assignment: CDR1 KGHSY and CDR2 FQNENV. CDR3 sequence reads: CASSPSGTGELFF. CDR3 nucleotides: TGTGCCAGCAGCCCCTCAGGGACCGGGGAGCTGTTTTTT.

V gene TRBV5-4 combines with J gene TRBJ2-3, with D possibly being TRBD1 or TRBD2 (5 bases each). Trimming removed 1 base at V and 1 base at J, with 13 bases between. The CDR3 covers 16 residues. Germline V gene sequence: CDR1 SGHNT, CDR2 YYREEE (reference sequence). The CDR3: CASSLLGVGCTDTQYF. The CDR3 nucleotides read TGTGCCAGCAGCTTGTTGGGGGTTGGATGCACAGATACGCAGTATTTT.

The chain carries TRBV29-1 and TRBJ2-5, with 9 bases fitting TRBD1. Germline lookup yields CDR1 SQVTM and CDR2 ANQGSEA. Trimming cost V 2 bases and J 5 bases; bases outside gene matches: 6. The CDR3 is 14 residues long. The CDR3 DNA reads as TGCAGCGTTGAAACAGGGGGCGAATTGGAGACCCAGTACTTC. It encodes CSVETGGELETQYF.